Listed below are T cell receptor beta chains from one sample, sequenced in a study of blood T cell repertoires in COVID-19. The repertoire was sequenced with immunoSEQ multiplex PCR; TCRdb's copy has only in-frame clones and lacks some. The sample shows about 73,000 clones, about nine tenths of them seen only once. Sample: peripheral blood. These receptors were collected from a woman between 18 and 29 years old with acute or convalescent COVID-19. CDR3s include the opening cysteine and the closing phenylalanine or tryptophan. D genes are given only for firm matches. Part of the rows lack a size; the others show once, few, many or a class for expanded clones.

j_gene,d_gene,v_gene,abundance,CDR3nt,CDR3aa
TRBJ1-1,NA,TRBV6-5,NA,TGTGCCAGCAGTTTCGGTTTGGGCAGGGTGGTTTTCTTT,CASSFGLGRVVFF
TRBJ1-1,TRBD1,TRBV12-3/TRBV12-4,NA,TGTGCCAGCAGGAGGACAGGGGAAGCTTTCTTT,CASRRTGEAFF
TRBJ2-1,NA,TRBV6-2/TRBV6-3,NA,TGTGCCAGCAGTTACGGCCTAGCCTCTAGCAATGAGCAGTTCTTC,CASSYGLASSNEQFF
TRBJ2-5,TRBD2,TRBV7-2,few,TGTGCCAGCAGCTCCCGCAGTAGCGGGGGGGGGCAAGAGACCCAGTACTTC,CASSSRSSGGGQETQYF
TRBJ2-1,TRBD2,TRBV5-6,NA,TGTGCCAGCAGCTCTTTTTCCGGGACTAGCGGGAGTGATGAGCAGTTCTTC,CASSSFSGTSGSDEQFF
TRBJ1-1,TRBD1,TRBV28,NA,TGTGCCAGCAGGGGGGACAGGTTTGAGACTGAAGCTTTCTTT,CASRGDRFETEAFF
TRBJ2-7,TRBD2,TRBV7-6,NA,TGTGCCAGCAGCAGGACTAGCGGGCCGAGCCACTACGAGCAGTACTTC,CASSRTSGPSHYEQYF
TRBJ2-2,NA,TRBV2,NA,TGTGCCAGCAGTGAAACGTGGACAAAGTCCATGTCCGGGGAGCTGTTTTTT,CASSETWTKSMSGELFF
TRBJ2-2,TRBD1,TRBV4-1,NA,TGCGCCAGCAGCCAAGTTCTCTTGGGACAGGGGCTTGGCGGGGAGCTGTTTTTT,CASSQVLLGQGLGGELFF
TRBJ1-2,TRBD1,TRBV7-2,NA,TGTGCCAGCAGCCAAGAGCGACAGGGGCATGGCTACACCTTC,CASSQERQGHGYTF